This T cell receptor (beta chain) was identified during a study of OX40 agonist ivuxolimab in advanced cancers. Findings and caveats of the study: Clonal expansion was seen in CD4+ and CD8+ blood T cells by week 6 at 0.1 to 3.0 mg/kg.

Repertoires were generated with immunoSEQ multiplex PCR, while TCRdb's copy carries only in-frame clones and drops some. This sample yields 25,000 to 30,000 clones, of which 70% to 80% are seen a single time; about 33% belongs to the top ten. J was trimmed by 6 bases and V by 1 base; bases with no gene match: 5. The CDR3 loop spans 14 amino acids. Germline CDR1 reads SGDLS; CDR2 reads YYNGEE. This clone appeared a single time. What it recognizes is unknown. The sequencing here drew on CD4+ or CD8+ T cells sorted from blood, taken in a trial of the OX40 agonist ivuxolimab. This clonotype originated in an adult with an advanced solid tumor such as melanoma, head and neck, liver or kidney cancer. The chain couples TRBV9 to TRBJ2-7, with TRBD1 matching over 9 bases. The chain's CDR3 is CASSVQGTGTEQYF. CDR3 nucleotide sequence: TGTGCCAGCAGCGTACAGGGGACAGGGACCGAGCAGTACTTC.